This TCR beta chain was retrieved from a study of blood T cell repertoires in COVID-19. In the authors' methods: Amplified reference gene primers provided the basis for estimating nucleated cell counts. Method: immunoSEQ multiplex PCR; TCRdb's copy keeps in-frame clones and lacks some. From that table come the V and J calls and clone size; the DNA was used to work out D and trimming. The table shows 18,000 or so clones, with 88% occurring only once. V shed 5 bases and J 1 base; nucleotides not matched to a gene: 4. The CDR3 is made up of 15 amino acids. Germline V gene lookup returns CDR1 MNHEY and CDR2 SVGAGI.

The sample comprised peripheral blood. The sequence was collected from a man aged 40-49 years with active COVID-19. The chain employs TRBV6-5 and TRBJ2-7; 11 bases fit TRBD1. CDR3 loop: CASSTDRGLSYEQYF. CDR3 sequence (DNA): TGTGCCAGCAGTACGGACAGGGGGCTTTCCTACGAGCAGTACTTC.